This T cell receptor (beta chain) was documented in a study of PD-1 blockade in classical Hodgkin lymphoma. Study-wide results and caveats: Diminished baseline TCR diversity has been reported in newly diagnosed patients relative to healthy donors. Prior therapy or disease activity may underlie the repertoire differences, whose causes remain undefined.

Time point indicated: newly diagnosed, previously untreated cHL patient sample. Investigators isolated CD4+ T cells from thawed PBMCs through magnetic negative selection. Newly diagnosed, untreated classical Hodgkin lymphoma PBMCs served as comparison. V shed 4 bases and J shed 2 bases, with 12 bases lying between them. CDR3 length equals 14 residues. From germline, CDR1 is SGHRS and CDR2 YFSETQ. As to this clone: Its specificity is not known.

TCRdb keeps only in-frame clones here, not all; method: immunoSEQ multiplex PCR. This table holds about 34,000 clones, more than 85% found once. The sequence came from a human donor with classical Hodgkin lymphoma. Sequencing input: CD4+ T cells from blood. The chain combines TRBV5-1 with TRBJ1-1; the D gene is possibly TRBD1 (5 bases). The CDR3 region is CASSHTDRNTEAFF. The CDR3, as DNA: TGCGCCAGCAGCCATACTGACAGAAACACTGAAGCTTTCTTT.